The 28 T cell receptor beta chains given below trace back to one sample, sequenced in a study of T cell responses to AZD1222 COVID-19 vaccine. The assay was immunoSEQ multiplex PCR, and TCRdb's table has in-frame clones only and misses some. Of about 140,000 clones listed, 92% are singletons. This sample comprised peripheral blood, obtained on day 0 of AZD1222 vaccination. These TCRs come from an adult in good health.

V and J are TRBV29-1 and TRBJ2-3; 8 nucleotides agree with TRBD1. Germline assignment: CDR1 SQVTM and CDR2 ANQGSEA. The V and J ends lost 5 bases and 4 bases, in that order; junction bases with no gene match: 8. This CDR3 spans 14 amino acids. CDR3 bases: TGCAGCGTTCTGACAGGGGAGGACGCAGATACGCAGTATTTT. This sequence encodes CSVLTGEDADTQYF.

V and J are TRBV28 and TRBJ1-4, with D tentatively TRBD1 (5 bases). With 7 bases removed from V and 8 bases from J, the gap between germline ends came to 20 bases. The CDR3 consists of 15 residues. Germline CDR1 reads MDHEN; CDR2 reads SYDVKM. The CDR3 coding sequence is TGTGCCAGCACCCGGGGGGGACCAACGGGAGAAAAACTGTTTTTT. Translated, it gives CASTRGGPTGEKLFF.

The chain recombines TRBV27 with TRBJ2-7; D is unclear. The CDR3 loop spans 13 amino acids. Trimming took off 5 bases at V and 2 bases at J, with 10 bases between the two ends. CDR1 is MNHEY and CDR2 is SMNVEV in the germline V gene (reference sequence). Written as DNA, the CDR3 is TGTGCCAGCAGTAGGGTGGGAACCTACGAGCAGTACTTC. Its translation: CASSRVGTYEQYF.

This rearrangement joins TRBV7-2 to TRBJ1-1; D call uncertain. Germline CDR1 reads SGHTA; CDR2 reads FQGNSA. Trimming took off 5 bases at V and 1 base at J, with 8 bases between the two ends. The CDR3 extends over 13 amino acids. CDR3 residues: CASSLEGNTEAFF. The CDR3 coding sequence is TGTGCCAGCAGCCTAGAAGGGAACACTGAAGCTTTCTTT. Based on the CDR3 plus reference TRBV7-2 and TRBJ1-1, the full variable domain is GAGVSQSPSNKVTEKGKDVELRCDPISGHTALYWYRQSLGQGLEFLIYFQGNSAPDKSGLPSDRFSAERTGGSVSTLTIQRTQQEDSAVYLCASSLEGNTEAFFGQGTRLTVV.

This sequence joins TRBV27 and TRBJ1-4; a possible D gene is TRBD1 (5 bases). V dropped 6 bases and J dropped 4 bases, with 15 bases sitting between them. This CDR3 comprises 15 residues. The V gene's germline CDR1 is MNHEY and CDR2 SMNVEV (reference sequence). This CDR3 is CASRPGTRVNEKLFF. As DNA, the CDR3 is TGTGCCAGCAGGCCAGGGACTCGGGTTAATGAAAAACTGTTTTTT.

The chain is built from TRBV7-9 and TRBJ2-2; 10 bases match TRBD2. Per germline, CDR1 SEHNR and CDR2 FQNEAQ (reference sequence). Trimming removed 2 bases from V and 6 bases from J; junction bases left unmatched: 9. CDR3 length equals 17 residues. The CDR3 loop is CASSLLAGVRRSGELFF. The CDR3, as DNA: TGTGCCAGCAGCTTACTAGCGGGAGTGCGAAGGTCCGGGGAGCTGTTTTTT.

The CDR3 DNA sequence: TGTGCCAGCAGCTTAGAATTTGCTAGCAATCAGCCCCAGCATTTT. It specifies CASSLEFASNQPQHF. The chain has TRBV7-4 and TRBJ1-5; D not resolved. The V gene lost 1 base and the J gene lost 0 bases, with 7 bases spanning the gap. Per germline, CDR1 SGHVT and CDR2 SQSDAQ. The CDR3 is 15 residues long.

The chain combines TRBV3-1 (or the pseudogene TRBV3-2) with TRBJ2-7; weak D call: TRBD2 (5 bases). The CDR3 is 15 amino acids. V was shortened by 0 bases and J by 4 bases, with 13 bases between the two germline ends. Germline CDR1 is LGHDT and CDR2 is YNNKEL (reference sequence). The CDR3 loop reads CASSQDYRGSYEQYF. The CDR3, as DNA: TGTGCCAGCAGCCAAGATTACCGGGGTTCGTACGAGCAGTACTTC.

The chain recombines TRBV24-1 with TRBJ2-3; the match to TRBD1 covers 10 bases. The germline CDR1 and CDR2 sequences are KGHDR and SFDVKD. The CDR3 has 20 amino acids. Trimming took 0 bases from V and 0 from J; bases not matched to a gene: 11. CDR3 amino acids: CATSDLEPGQGQTSTDTQYF. CDR3 nucleotides: TGTGCCACCAGTGATTTGGAACCGGGACAGGGGCAAACTAGCACAGATACGCAGTATTTT.

The V call is TRBV12-5, the J call TRBJ2-7; D is ambiguous. CDR1 and CDR2 (germline): LGHNT, FRNRAP. The CDR3 is 14 residues long. With 6 bases removed from V and 2 bases from J, the gap between germline ends came to 14 bases. In DNA form, the CDR3 reads TGTGCTAGTGGCAGACCCGGTGGAACCTACGAGCAGTACTTC. Protein product: CASGRPGGTYEQYF.

On this clone itself: Other nucleotide sequences in the sample specify the same CDR3. The chain recombines TRBV4-2 with TRBJ1-2; D uncertain. V lost 1 base and J 2 bases, leaving 2 bases between the germline ends. This CDR3 is 12 amino acids long. In germline, CDR1 is LGHNA, CDR2 YNFKEQ. In nucleotides, the CDR3 is TGTGCCAGCAGCCAAGCGAACTATGGCTACACCTTC. Protein: CASSQANYGYTF.

J is TRBJ1-5 and V is TRBV6-5, with no clear D. The germline V gene has CDR1 MNHEY and CDR2 SVGAGI. Trimming removed 7 bases from V and 0 bases from J, with 13 bases in between. The CDR3 consists of 15 residues. The CDR3 spells CASNNKDGSNQPQHF. The DNA of the CDR3 is TGTGCCAGCAACAATAAAGACGGTAGCAATCAGCCCCAGCATTTT.

The chain employs TRBV28 and TRBJ2-5; 7 nucleotides line up with TRBD1. In germline, CDR1 is MDHEN, CDR2 SYDVKM. J gave up 0 bases and V 6 bases, and 10 bases lay outside the gene matches. CDR3 length: 16 residues. The CDR3 spells CASSSTRGLDQETQYF. The CDR3 coding sequence is TGTGCCAGCAGCTCCACGAGGGGGCTAGACCAAGAGACCCAGTACTTC.

The chain uses TRBV5-4 and TRBJ1-5; TRBD1 is a possible D gene (6 bases). The length of the CDR3 is 20 residues. Germline-derived CDR1 and CDR2 are SGHNT and YYREEE (reference sequence). Trimming removed 0 bases at V and 0 bases at J, with 22 bases between. Here the CDR3 DNA reads TGTGCCAGCAGCTTGGTTGGGGGAAGGACAGTACTTTATAGCAATCAGCCCCAGCATTTT. It is translated as CASSLVGGRTVLYSNQPQHF. The variable domain in full, with the rest retrieved from reference TRBV5-4 and TRBJ1-5, is ETGVTQSPTHLIKTRGQQVTLRCSSQSGHNTVSWYQQALGQGPQFIFQYYREEENGRGNFPPRFSGLQFPNYSSELNVNALELDDSALYLCASSLVGGRTVLYSNQPQHFGDGTRLSIL.

This rearrangement joins TRBV6-5 to TRBJ1-1; 8 bases match TRBD1. Germline CDR1 is MNHEY and CDR2 is SVGAGI. The CDR3 runs to 15 residues. The V and J ends lost 5 bases and 5 bases, in that order; junction bases with no gene match: 10. CDR3 nucleotide sequence: TGTGCCAGCAGTCTAGTCGGACAGGGAGAGACTGAAGCTTTCTTT. This codes for CASSLVGQGETEAFF.

The chain joins TRBV29-1 to TRBJ2-1; 10 nucleotides agree with TRBD2. The CDR3 sequence is 14 residues long. Trimming at V came to 7 bases and at J to 9 bases, leaving 12 bases not matched to a gene. Per the germline V gene, CDR1 is SQVTM and CDR2 is ANQGSEA. CDR3 sequence (DNA): TGCAGCGCCAGACAGCAACTAGCGGGAAGTGAGCAGTTCTTC. Protein product: CSARQQLAGSEQFF.

The chain uses TRBV7-8 and TRBJ1-5, with 7 positions matching TRBD1. V lost 2 bases, J lost 11 bases, and 12 bases stayed unmatched. The CDR3 consists of 15 residues. The germline V gene has CDR1 SGHVS and CDR2 FQNEAQ. The CDR3 region has the DNA TGTGCCAGCAGCTTAACAGGACAGGTGGTTGGAGCCCAGCATTTT. It is translated as CASSLTGQVVGAQHF.

This clone appeared a few times. This rearrangement joins TRBV5-6 to TRBJ1-3; D is undetermined. V was clipped by 0 bases and J by 0 bases, with 13 bases between them. In germline, CDR1 is SGHDT, CDR2 YYEEEE. The CDR3 covers 17 residues. CDR3 DNA sequence: TGTGCCAGCAGCTTGGTCTCAGTGGCGGTCTCTGGAAACACCATATATTTT. Protein: CASSLVSVAVSGNTIYF.

The chain is built from TRBV5-1 and TRBJ1-1, with TRBD1 as a possible D gene (5 bases). The length of the CDR3 is 15 residues. The V and J ends lost 4 bases and 4 bases respectively, with 17 bases between them. Germline assignment: CDR1 SGHRS and CDR2 YFSETQ. For the CDR3, the DNA is TGCGCCAGCAGCCCCGGGTCAGGCGGGGGCACTGAAGCTTTCTTT. Translating gives CASSPGSGGGTEAFF.

This clone was seen a single time. This chain uses TRBV5-1 with TRBJ1-6, with 8 bases fitting TRBD1. CDR1 SGHRS and CDR2 YFSETQ come from the germline V gene. This CDR3 is 14 amino acids long. Unmatched junction bases numbered 5, after V lost 5 bases and J lost 7 bases. The CDR3 sequence: CASRTDRGNSPLHF. CDR3 DNA sequence: TGCGCCAGCAGAACCGACAGGGGAAATTCACCCCTCCACTTT.

The chain combines TRBV6-5 with TRBJ1-1, with D possibly being TRBD1 (6 bases). CDR3 length: 13 residues. Germline-derived CDR1 and CDR2 are MNHEY and SVGAGI. The V and J ends lost 6 bases and 3 bases respectively, with 11 bases between them. The chain's CDR3 is CASRKGVYTEAFF. Written as DNA, the CDR3 is TGTGCCAGCAGGAAGGGGGTTTACACTGAAGCTTTCTTT.

The V call is TRBV10-1, the J call TRBJ2-3; 8 nucleotides match TRBD2. Unmatched junction bases numbered 7, after V lost 3 bases and J lost 2 bases. The CDR3 totals 16 residues. The germline V gene has CDR1 WNHNN and CDR2 SYGVQD (reference sequence). The CDR3 region has the DNA TGCGCCAGCAGTGATAGGCGGGGGGCAAACACAGATACGCAGTATTTT. Protein product: CASSDRRGANTDTQYF.

V and J are TRBV7-9 and TRBJ1-6; TRBD1 aligns across 9 bases. This CDR3 is 15 amino acids long. The trim removed 1 base at V and 9 bases at J, leaving 4 bases unmatched. CDR1 SEHNR and CDR2 FQNEAQ come from the germline V gene (reference sequence). As DNA, the CDR3 is TGTGCCAGCAGCTTAGTACAGGGGGCCCGTTCACCCCTCCACTTT. It translates to CASSLVQGARSPLHF.

V and J are TRBV15 and TRBJ1-2; D not resolved. The germline V gene has CDR1 LNHNV and CDR2 YYDKDF (reference sequence). Trimming left V 1 base short and J 3 bases short, with 6 bases between. The CDR3 runs 13 residues. CDR3 loop: CATSRVSHYGYTF. As DNA, the CDR3 is TGTGCCACCAGCAGAGTTTCACACTATGGCTACACCTTC. Supplemented by reference TRBV15 and TRBJ1-2, the full variable domain reads DAMVIQNPRYQVTQFGKPVTLSCSQTLNHNVMYWYQQKSSQAPKLLFHYYDKDFNNEADTPDNFQSRRPNTSFCFLDIRSPGLGDTAMYLCATSRVSHYGYTFGSGTRLTVV.

V gene TRBV15 combines with J gene TRBJ2-7; D might be TRBD1 (6 bases). Germline V gene sequence: CDR1 LNHNV, CDR2 YYDKDF (reference sequence). The CDR3 has 14 amino acids. The germline V and J ends were trimmed by 6 bases and 0 bases, with 12 bases remaining between them. The DNA for the CDR3 is TGTGCCACCAGTCGGACAGTTAACTCCTACGAGCAGTACTTC. Translation gives CATSRTVNSYEQYF.

J is TRBJ2-1 and V is TRBV7-8; D call uncertain. Germline-derived CDR1 and CDR2 are SGHVS and FQNEAQ. Deletions cut 2 bases from V and 0 bases from J, with 11 bases between. This CDR3 is 16 amino acids long. CDR3 sequence (DNA): TGTGCCAGCAGCTTACCGACGGATAGCTCCTACAATGAGCAGTTCTTC. Amino acids: CASSLPTDSSYNEQFF.

This clone was recorded only once. The chain is built from TRBV18 and TRBJ1-4; perhaps TRBD1 as D (5 bases). V was shortened by 3 bases and J by 7 bases, with 6 bases between the two germline ends. Per the germline V gene, CDR1 is KGHSH and CDR2 is LQKENI. The CDR3 is 12 residues long. CDR3 sequence: CASSPDSEKLFF. The DNA of the CDR3 is TGTGCCAGCTCACCCGACAGTGAAAAACTGTTTTTT.

Note on this clone: The same CDR3 arises from other DNA sequences in this sample as well. J is TRBJ1-1 and V is TRBV5-1; no clear D. V was cut by 0 bases and J by 0 bases, with 3 bases left in between. Germline values: CDR1 SGHRS, CDR2 YFSETQ. The CDR3 spans 13 residues. The DNA of the CDR3 is TGCGCCAGCAGCTTGGAAGTGAACACTGAAGCTTTCTTT. This sequence encodes CASSLEVNTEAFF.